This T cell receptor beta chain stems from a study of T cell responses to AZD1222 COVID-19 vaccine. Study-wide findings and caveats: Two doses of AZD1222 preceded a rise in Spike-specific TCR breadth and depth. The donors showed a predominance of white British ancestry and of females, with possible underestimation of clonal diversity. Repertoire collection took place solely once the T cell response had peaked.

The CDR3 runs to 14 residues. The germline gives CDR1 SGHNT, CDR2 YYREEE (reference sequence). The J segment lost 4 bases and the V segment lost 4 bases, leaving 4 bases of the junction unmatched. Using immunoSEQ multiplex PCR, the repertoire was profiled, and TCRdb retains in-frame clones only, with some absent. The table has about 150,000 clones, around 87% seen once. About this clone: Its antigen is undetermined.

Sequencing used peripheral blood, obtained 28 days after the second AZD1222 dose. This TCR came from an adult who received the AZD1222 COVID-19 vaccine. This chain connects TRBV5-4 to TRBJ1-1; 10 bases agree with TRBD1. The CDR3 nucleotides read TGTGCCAGCAGCGCGGGACAGGGGAGCACTGAAGCTTTCTTT. This encodes CASSAGQGSTEAFF.